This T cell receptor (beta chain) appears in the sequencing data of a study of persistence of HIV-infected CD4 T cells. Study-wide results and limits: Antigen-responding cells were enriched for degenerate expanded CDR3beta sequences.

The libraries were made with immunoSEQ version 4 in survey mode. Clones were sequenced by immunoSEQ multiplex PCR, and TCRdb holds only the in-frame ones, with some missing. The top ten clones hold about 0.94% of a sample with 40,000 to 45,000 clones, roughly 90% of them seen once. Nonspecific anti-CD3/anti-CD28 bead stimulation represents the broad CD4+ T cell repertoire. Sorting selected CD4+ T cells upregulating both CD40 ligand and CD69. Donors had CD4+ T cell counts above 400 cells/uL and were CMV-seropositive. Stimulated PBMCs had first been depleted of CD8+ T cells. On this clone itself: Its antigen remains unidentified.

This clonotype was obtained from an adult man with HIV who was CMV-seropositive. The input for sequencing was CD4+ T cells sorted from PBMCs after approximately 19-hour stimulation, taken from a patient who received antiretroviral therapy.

The CDR3 nucleotides are TGTGCCAGTAGTATCCCCACCCTTGGGCATGAGCAGTTCTTC. Its translation is CASSIPTLGHEQFF. This rearrangement joins TRBV19 to TRBJ2-1; no clear D gene. Trimming cost V 3 bases and J 8 bases, with 14 bases left between them. The CDR3 loop spans 14 amino acids. CDR1 is LNHDA and CDR2 is SQIVND in the germline V gene (reference sequence).